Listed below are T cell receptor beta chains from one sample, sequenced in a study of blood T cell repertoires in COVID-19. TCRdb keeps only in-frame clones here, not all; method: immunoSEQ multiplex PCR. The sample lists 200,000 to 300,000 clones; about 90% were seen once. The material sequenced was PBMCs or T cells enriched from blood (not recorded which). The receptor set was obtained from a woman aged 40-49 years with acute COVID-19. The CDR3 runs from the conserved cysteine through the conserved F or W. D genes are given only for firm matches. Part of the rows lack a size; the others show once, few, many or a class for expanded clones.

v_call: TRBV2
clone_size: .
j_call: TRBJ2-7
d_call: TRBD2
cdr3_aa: CASSALAGGPHEQYF
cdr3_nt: TGTGCCAGCAGTGCACTAGCGGGAGGGCCCCACGAGCAGTACTTC

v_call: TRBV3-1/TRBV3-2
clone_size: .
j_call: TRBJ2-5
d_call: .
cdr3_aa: CASSQVWGRPKSQYF
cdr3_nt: TGTGCCAGCAGCCAAGTTTGGGGGAGGCCAAAGTCCCAGTACTTC

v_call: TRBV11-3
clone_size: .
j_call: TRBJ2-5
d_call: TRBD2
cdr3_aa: CASSFEYGRAEETQYF
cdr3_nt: TGTGCCAGCAGCTTTGAATACGGGAGGGCCGAAGAGACCCAGTACTTC

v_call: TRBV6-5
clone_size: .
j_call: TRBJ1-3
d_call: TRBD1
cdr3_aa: CASGTGIISGNTIYF
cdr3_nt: TGTGCCAGCGGGACAGGGATCATCTCTGGAAACACCATATATTTT

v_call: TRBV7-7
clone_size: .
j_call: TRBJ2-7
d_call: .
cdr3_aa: CASSLAGGQAYEQYF
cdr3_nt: TGTGCTAGCAGCTTAGCAGGCGGGCAGGCCTACGAGCAGTACTTC

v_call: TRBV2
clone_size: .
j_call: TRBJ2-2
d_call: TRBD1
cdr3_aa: CASHRGPHTGELFF
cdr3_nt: TGTGCCAGCCACAGGGGCCCACACACCGGGGAGCTGTTTTTT

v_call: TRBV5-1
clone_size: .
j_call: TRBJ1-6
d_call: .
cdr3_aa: CASRWEDTSPLHF
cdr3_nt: TGCGCCAGCAGGTGGGAGGATACTTCACCCCTCCACTTT

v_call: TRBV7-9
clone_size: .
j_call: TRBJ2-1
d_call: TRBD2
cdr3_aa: CASSLAGVAGDEFF
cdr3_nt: TGTGCCAGCAGCTTAGCAGGGGTAGCGGGAGACGAGTTCTTC

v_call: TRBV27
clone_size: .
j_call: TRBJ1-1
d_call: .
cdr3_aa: CASSSHYKRGVTEAFF
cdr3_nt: TGTGCCAGCAGTTCACACTACAAACGGGGGGTGACTGAAGCTTTCTTT

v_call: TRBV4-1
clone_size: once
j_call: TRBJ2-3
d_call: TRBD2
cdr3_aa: CASSQQLAGSTDTQYF
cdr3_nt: TGCGCCAGCAGCCAACAACTAGCGGGAAGCACAGATACGCAGTATTTT

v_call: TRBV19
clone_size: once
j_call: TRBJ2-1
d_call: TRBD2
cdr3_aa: CPGGCGRAGNEQFF
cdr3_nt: TGTCCGGGGGGTTGCGGGAGGGCCGGTAATGAGCAGTTCTTC

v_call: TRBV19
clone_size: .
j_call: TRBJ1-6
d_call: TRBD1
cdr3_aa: CASRDRIGLYSPLHF
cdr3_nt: TGTGCCAGTAGGGACAGGATCGGCTTATATTCACCCCTCCACTTT

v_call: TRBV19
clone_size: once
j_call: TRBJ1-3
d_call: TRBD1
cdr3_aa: CASSTGTGLEGNTIYF
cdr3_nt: TGTGCCAGTAGTACCGGGACAGGGCTTGAAGGAAACACCATATATTTT

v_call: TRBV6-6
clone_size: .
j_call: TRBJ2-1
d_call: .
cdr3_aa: CASSGKQQGNEQFF
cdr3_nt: TGTGCCAGCAGTGGAAAACAACAGGGAAATGAGCAGTTCTTC

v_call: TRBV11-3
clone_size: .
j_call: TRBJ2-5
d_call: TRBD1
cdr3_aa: CASSSRTGSIETQYF
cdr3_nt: TGTGCCAGCAGCTCTCGGACAGGGTCAATAGAGACCCAGTACTTC

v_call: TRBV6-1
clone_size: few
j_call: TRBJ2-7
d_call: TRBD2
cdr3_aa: CASSEGLAYEQYF
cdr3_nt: TGTGCCAGCAGTGAGGGACTAGCGTACGAGCAGTACTTC

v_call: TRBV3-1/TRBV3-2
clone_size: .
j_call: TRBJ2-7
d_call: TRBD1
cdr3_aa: CASSLGQGALEQYF
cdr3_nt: TGTGCCAGCAGCCTAGGGCAGGGGGCGTTGGAGCAGTACTTC

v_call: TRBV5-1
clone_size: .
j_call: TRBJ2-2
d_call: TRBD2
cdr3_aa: CASSHLLAGASGELFF
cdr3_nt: TGCGCCAGCAGCCATTTACTAGCGGGAGCGTCCGGGGAGCTGTTTTTT

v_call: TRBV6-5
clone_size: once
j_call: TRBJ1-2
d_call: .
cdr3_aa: CASSYKEIYTF
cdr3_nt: TGTGCCAGCAGTTACAAGGAGATCTACACCTTC

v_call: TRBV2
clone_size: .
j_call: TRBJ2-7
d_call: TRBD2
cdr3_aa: CASSVSREKTARGTYEQYF
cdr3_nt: TGTGCCAGCAGTGTTTCGCGGGAGAAGACGGCCCGCGGCACCTACGAGCAGTACTTC

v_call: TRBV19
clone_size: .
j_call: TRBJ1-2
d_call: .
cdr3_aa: CASRPGSGYGYTF
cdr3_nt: TGTGCCAGTCGTCCGGGGTCTGGCTATGGCTACACCTTC

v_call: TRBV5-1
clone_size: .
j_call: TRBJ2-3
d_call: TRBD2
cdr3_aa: CASSKVAGGTDTQYF
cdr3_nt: TGCGCCAGCAGCAAAGTAGCGGGAGGAACAGATACGCAGTATTTT

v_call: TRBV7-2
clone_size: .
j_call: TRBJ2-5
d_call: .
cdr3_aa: CASSPGQRAYQETQYF
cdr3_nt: TGTGCCAGCAGCCCCGGTCAGCGGGCCTACCAAGAGACCCAGTACTTC

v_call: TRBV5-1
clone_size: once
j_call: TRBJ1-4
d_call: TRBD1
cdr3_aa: CASSPQGADGEKLFF
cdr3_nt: TGCGCCAGCAGCCCACAGGGGGCAGATGGTGAAAAACTGTTTTTT

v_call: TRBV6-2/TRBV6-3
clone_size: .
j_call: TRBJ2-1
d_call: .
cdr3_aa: CASSYRVEGHEQFF
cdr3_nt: TGTGCCAGCAGTTACAGGGTTGAGGGTCATGAGCAGTTCTTC

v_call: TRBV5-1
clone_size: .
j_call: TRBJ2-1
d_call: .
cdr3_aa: CASSSRGWDEQFF
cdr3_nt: TGCGCCAGCAGCTCACGCGGGTGGGATGAGCAGTTCTTC

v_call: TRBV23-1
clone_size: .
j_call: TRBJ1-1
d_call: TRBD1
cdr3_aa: CARGRWDRLNTEAFF
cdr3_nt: TGCGCCAGAGGCCGCTGGGACAGGTTGAACACTGAAGCTTTCTTT

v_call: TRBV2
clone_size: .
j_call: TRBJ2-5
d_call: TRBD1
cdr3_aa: CASRATDRSQETQYF
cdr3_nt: TGTGCCAGCAGGGCCACGGACAGGTCCCAAGAGACCCAGTACTTC

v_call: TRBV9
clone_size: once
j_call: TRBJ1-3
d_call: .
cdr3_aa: CASSSGGLHFGNTIYF
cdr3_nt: TGTGCCAGCAGCAGCGGCGGACTTCATTTTGGAAACACCATATATTTT

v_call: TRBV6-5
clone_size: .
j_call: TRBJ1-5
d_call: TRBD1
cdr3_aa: CASSYSLGGQNQPQHF
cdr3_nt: TGTGCCAGCAGTTACTCCCTAGGGGGCCAAAATCAGCCCCAGCATTTT

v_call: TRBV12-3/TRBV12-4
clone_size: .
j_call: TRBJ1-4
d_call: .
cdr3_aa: CASREEFPEKLFF
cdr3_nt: TGTGCCAGTCGGGAGGAATTTCCTGAAAAACTGTTTTTT

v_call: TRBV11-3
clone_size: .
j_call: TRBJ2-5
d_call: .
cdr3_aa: CASSLGFREETQYF
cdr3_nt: TGTGCCAGCAGCTTAGGGTTCAGGGAAGAGACCCAGTACTTC

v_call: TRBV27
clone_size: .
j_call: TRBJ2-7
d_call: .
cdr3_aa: CASSLSAGDRFYEQYF
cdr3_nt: TGTGCCAGCAGTTTATCAGCCGGAGACCGATTCTACGAGCAGTACTTC